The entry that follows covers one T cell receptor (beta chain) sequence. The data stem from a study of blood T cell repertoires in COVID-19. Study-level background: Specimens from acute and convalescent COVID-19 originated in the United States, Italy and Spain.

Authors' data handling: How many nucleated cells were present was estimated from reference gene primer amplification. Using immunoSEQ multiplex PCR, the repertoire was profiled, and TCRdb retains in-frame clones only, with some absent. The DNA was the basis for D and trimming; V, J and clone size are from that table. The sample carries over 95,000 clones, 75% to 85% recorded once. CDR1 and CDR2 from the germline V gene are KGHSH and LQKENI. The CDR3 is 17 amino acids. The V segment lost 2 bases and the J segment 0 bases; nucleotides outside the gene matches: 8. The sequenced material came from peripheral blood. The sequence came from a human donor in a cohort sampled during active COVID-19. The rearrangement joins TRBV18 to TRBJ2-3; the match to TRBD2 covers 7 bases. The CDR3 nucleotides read TGTGCCAGCTCACCAAACAGACTAGCAGCCAGCACAGATACGCAGTATTTT. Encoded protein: CASSPNRLAASTDTQYF.